The T cell receptor beta chain under discussion was sequenced for a study of T cell responses to AZD1222 COVID-19 vaccine. Findings of the study overall: Regions left unmutated in variants are reportedly the target of nearly half of spike-specific TCRs. Donors were largely white British and mainly female; clonal diversity was possibly underestimated.

CDR3 length: 17 amino acids. V shed 7 bases and J 3 bases; nucleotides not matched to a gene: 16. Germline assignment: CDR1 MNHEY and CDR2 SMNVEV (reference sequence). Some clones are missing from TCRdb's copy, which holds only in-frame ones; the method was immunoSEQ multiplex PCR. Counted here are about 180,000 clones, about 88% occurring once; the ten biggest clones make up roughly 27%. Pooling was applied to second doses at about 4 or about 12 weeks. This clone occurred once. Its antigen remains unidentified. Specimen: peripheral blood, collected 28 days after the second AZD1222 dose. The TCR sequence derives from an adult who received the AZD1222 COVID-19 vaccine. The J gene is TRBJ2-7, the V gene TRBV27, with 9 bases matching TRBD2. The CDR3 DNA reads TGTGCCAGCATGGGGCTAGCGGGAAGTCTACGGTTCTACGAGCAGTACTTC. It encodes CASMGLAGSLRFYEQYF.